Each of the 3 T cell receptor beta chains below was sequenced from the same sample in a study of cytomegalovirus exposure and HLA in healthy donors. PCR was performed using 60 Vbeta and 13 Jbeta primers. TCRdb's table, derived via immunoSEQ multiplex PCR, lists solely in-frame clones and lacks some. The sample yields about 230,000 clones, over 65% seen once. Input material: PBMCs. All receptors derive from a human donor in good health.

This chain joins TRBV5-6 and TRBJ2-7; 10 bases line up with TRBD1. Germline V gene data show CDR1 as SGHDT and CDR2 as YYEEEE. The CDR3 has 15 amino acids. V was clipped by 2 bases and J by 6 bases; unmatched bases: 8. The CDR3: CASSFGQGGLSEQYF. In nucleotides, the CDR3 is TGTGCCAGCAGCTTTGGACAGGGGGGCCTCTCCGAGCAGTACTTC.

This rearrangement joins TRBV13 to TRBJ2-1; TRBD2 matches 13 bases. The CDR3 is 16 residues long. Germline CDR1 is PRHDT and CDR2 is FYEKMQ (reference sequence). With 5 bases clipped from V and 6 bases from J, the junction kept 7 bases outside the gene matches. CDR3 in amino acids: CASSPRTSGSLNEQFF. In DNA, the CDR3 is TGTGCCAGCAGCCCCCGGACTAGCGGGAGTCTCAATGAGCAGTTCTTC.

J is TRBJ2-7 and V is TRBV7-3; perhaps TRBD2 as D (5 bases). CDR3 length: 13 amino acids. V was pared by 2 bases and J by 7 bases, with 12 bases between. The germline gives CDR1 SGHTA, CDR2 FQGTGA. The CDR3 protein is CASSLESSQEQYF. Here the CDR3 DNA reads TGTGCCAGCAGCTTAGAGTCTAGCCAAGAGCAGTACTTC.